Listed here are 15 T cell receptor beta chains from one sample, sequenced in a study of cytomegalovirus exposure and HLA in healthy donors. The assay was immunoSEQ multiplex PCR, and TCRdb's table has in-frame clones only and misses some. The sample carries more than 250,000 clones, roughly 90% recorded once. Source material: PBMCs. These receptors were obtained from a woman between 18 and 29 years old in good health and CMV-seronegative.

The chain employs TRBV6-5 and TRBJ2-7; maybe TRBD2 (6 bases). The CDR3 is made up of 16 amino acids. Germline lookup yields CDR1 MNHEY and CDR2 SVGAGI. Trimming removed 2 bases from V and 1 base from J, with 15 bases in between. The CDR3 loop reads CASSYSTGTESYEQYF. The CDR3 nucleotides are TGTGCCAGCAGTTACAGTACCGGGACTGAGTCCTACGAGCAGTACTTC.

The rearrangement joins TRBV19 to TRBJ2-5; tentative D call: TRBD2 (6 bases). Germline V gives CDR1 LNHDA, CDR2 SQIVND (reference sequence). CDR3 size: 15 residues. The V end lost 4 bases, the J end lost 6 bases, and 18 bases lay between the germline ends. The CDR3 is CASSTGVRDPKTQYF. For the CDR3, the DNA is TGTGCCAGTAGTACGGGGGTCAGGGATCCCAAGACCCAGTACTTC.

The chain uses TRBV29-1 and TRBJ2-2, with 9 bases identical to TRBD1. The germline V gene has CDR1 SQVTM and CDR2 ANQGSEA. V was pared by 5 bases and J by 4 bases, with 5 bases of the junction left unmatched. The CDR3 consists of 14 residues. In nucleotides, the CDR3 is TGCAGCGTTCAACAGGGGGCGCGCACCGGGGAGCTGTTTTTT. It yields the protein CSVQQGARTGELFF.

This chain joins TRBV27 and TRBJ2-1; TRBD2 agrees at 8 bases. This CDR3 comprises 15 residues. With 7 bases clipped from V and 5 bases from J, the junction kept 10 bases outside the gene matches. The germline V gene has CDR1 MNHEY and CDR2 SMNVEV (reference sequence). CDR3 DNA sequence: TGTGCCAGCATCCTTGGGGCCGGGGGGGACAATGAGCAGTTCTTC. As protein: CASILGAGGDNEQFF.

V and J are TRBV13 and TRBJ2-3; TRBD2 matches 9 bases. Trimming removed 5 bases from V and 0 bases from J; junction bases left unmatched: 9. Germline V CDR1 and CDR2: PRHDT, FYEKMQ (reference sequence). The CDR3 consists of 17 residues. DNA of the CDR3: TGTGCCAGCAGCCCCCGACTAGCGGCTTCTAGCACAGATACGCAGTATTTT. It codes for CASSPRLAASSTDTQYF.

The chain uses TRBV6-5 and TRBJ2-7; TRBD1 is a possible D gene (6 bases). This CDR3 region has 16 residues. The germline V and J ends were trimmed by 0 bases and 0 bases, with 12 bases remaining between them. Per the germline V gene, CDR1 is MNHEY and CDR2 is SVGAGI. The CDR3 is CASSYSTGTNSYEQYF. The DNA for the CDR3 is TGTGCCAGCAGTTACTCGACAGGAACCAACTCCTACGAGCAGTACTTC.

CDR3 coding DNA: TGTGCCAGCAGCTTACTAAGCGGGAGATACTACGAGCAGTACTTC. Translated, it gives CASSLLSGRYYEQYF. The rearrangement links TRBV6-6 to TRBJ2-7, with 8 bases matching TRBD2. The V segment lost 6 bases and the J segment 3 bases; nucleotides outside the gene matches: 10. The length of the CDR3 is 15 residues. Germline CDR1 and CDR2: MNHNY and SVGAGI (reference sequence).

V is TRBV4-3 and J is TRBJ2-7, with D maybe TRBD1 (5 bases). The germline CDR1 and CDR2 sequences are LGHNA and YSLEER. CDR3 length: 15 amino acids. The V gene lost 3 bases and the J gene lost 6 bases, with 18 bases spanning the gap. The CDR3: CASSQMVQGTGEQYF. The CDR3 region has the DNA TGCGCCAGCAGCCAGATGGTGCAGGGCACTGGCGAGCAGTACTTC.

The CDR3 nucleotides read TGTGCCAGCAGGCCAGCGGGAGAAGTTAATGAGCAGTTCTTC. Translation: CASRPAGEVNEQFF. J is TRBJ2-1 and V is TRBV6-5, with 8 nucleotides matching TRBD2. After removal of 6 bases from V and 7 bases from J, the junction contained 8 bases not matched to a gene. Germline values: CDR1 MNHEY, CDR2 SVGAGI. This CDR3 has 14 residues.

The chain employs TRBV5-1 and TRBJ1-2; D is perhaps TRBD1 (6 bases). The germline gives CDR1 SGHRS, CDR2 YFSETQ. The CDR3 length is 14 residues. V was cut by 2 bases and J by 7 bases, with 15 bases left in between. The DNA for the CDR3 is TGCGCCAGCAGCTTTACTTCAGGGGATGGTGGCTACACCTTC. It yields the protein CASSFTSGDGGYTF.

The chain is built from TRBV25-1 and TRBJ2-5; D uncertain. V was trimmed by 4 bases and J by 5 bases, leaving 17 bases between them. CDR3 size: 15 residues. Per germline, CDR1 MGHDK and CDR2 SYGVNS. The CDR3 here is CASSGPKLPSETQYF. Here the CDR3 DNA reads TGTGCCAGCAGTGGCCCCAAGCTGCCGTCCGAGACCCAGTACTTC.

V gene TRBV9 combines with J gene TRBJ2-1, with TRBD2 matching over 7 bases. The CDR3 is made up of 15 amino acids. Germline CDR1 SGDLS, CDR2 YYNGEE. Trimming removed 0 bases from V and 4 bases from J; junction bases left unmatched: 4. The CDR3 DNA follows: TGTGCCAGCAGCGTAGTGTCTAGCGGATACAATGAGCAGTTCTTC. This encodes CASSVVSSGYNEQFF.

The chain recombines TRBV25-1 with TRBJ2-2; 13 nucleotides agree with TRBD2. Germline-derived CDR1 and CDR2 are MGHDK and SYGVNS. The CDR3 is 18 residues long. V was pared by 4 bases and J by 5 bases, with 10 bases of the junction left unmatched. The CDR3 spells CASSGSGLAGVGTGELFF. The CDR3 nucleotides are TGTGCCAGCAGTGGGTCCGGACTAGCGGGAGTTGGGACCGGGGAGCTGTTTTTT.

This clone was seen once. The gene calls are TRBV5-4 and TRBJ2-2; tentatively, D is TRBD2 (6 bases). Germline CDR1 and CDR2: SGHNT and YYREEE (reference sequence). V was shortened by 0 bases and J by 2 bases, with 11 bases between the two germline ends. The CDR3 is made up of 16 amino acids. The CDR3 region is CASSLEGRGNTGELFF. CDR3 nucleotide sequence: TGTGCCAGCAGCTTGGAGGGGCGGGGCAACACCGGGGAGCTGTTTTTT.

The chain is built from TRBV7-2 and TRBJ2-1; 12 bases are shared with TRBD2. The junction had 11 bases not matched to a gene; V was cut back by 5 bases and J by 12 bases. The CDR3 length is 15 residues. Germline values: CDR1 SGHTA, CDR2 FQGNSA. The CDR3 loop reads CASSNTAGLAGTQFF. The DNA of the CDR3 is TGTGCCAGCAGCAACACTGCCGGACTAGCGGGAACGCAGTTCTTC.